Listed here are 22 T cell receptor beta chains from one sample, sequenced in a study of blood T cell repertoires in COVID-19. Data came from immunoSEQ multiplex PCR; TCRdb stores just in-frame clones and leaves some out. The sample lists 160,000 or so clones, over 75% occurring once. Sequencing used PBMCs or T cells enriched from blood (not recorded which). Receptor source: a woman aged 40 to 50 with acute COVID-19.

This clone was recorded once. The genes are TRBV27 and TRBJ1-5; D unclear. The V gene lost 2 bases and the J gene lost 9 bases, with 11 bases spanning the gap. CDR3 length: 13 residues. Germline V lookup: CDR1 MNHEY, CDR2 SMNVEV (reference sequence). Here the CDR3 DNA reads TGTGCCAGCAGTTTAGGCCCGGACTTGCCCCAGCATTTT. This translates into CASSLGPDLPQHF.

This CDR3 reads CAWTQVATDTQYF. The CDR3 region has the DNA TGTGCCTGGACTCAGGTGGCGACAGATACGCAGTATTTT. V gene TRBV30 combines with J gene TRBJ2-3, with D hard to call. The CDR3 is made up of 13 amino acids. Germline V lookup: CDR1 GTSNPN, CDR2 SVGIG (reference sequence). Trimming pared 4 bases from V and 3 bases from J, leaving 11 bases between.

The chain links TRBV3-1 (or the pseudogene TRBV3-2) to TRBJ2-7; 8 nucleotides agree with TRBD1. The J segment lost 2 bases and the V segment lost 4 bases, leaving 19 bases of the junction unmatched. Germline V CDR1 and CDR2: LGHDT, YNNKEL (reference sequence). The CDR3 covers 19 residues. The CDR3 spells CASSRGIGQGTLSTYEQYF. CDR3 sequence (DNA): TGTGCCAGCAGCCGAGGGATTGGACAGGGCACCCTCAGCACCTACGAGCAGTACTTC.

The genes are TRBV30 and TRBJ1-5; 8 bases map to TRBD1. CDR1 is GTSNPN, CDR2 SVGIG, per germline (reference sequence). V lost 1 base and J lost 4; bases outside the gene matches: 3. The CDR3 has 14 residues. The CDR3 coding sequence is TGTGCCTGGAGTGCAGACAGGGGTAATCAGCCCCAGCATTTT. This encodes CAWSADRGNQPQHF.

The chain is built from TRBV30 and TRBJ1-5; no clear D gene. The germline CDR1 and CDR2 sequences are GTSNPN and SVGIG (reference sequence). CDR3 length: 13 residues. The germline V and J ends were trimmed by 4 bases and 0 bases, with 7 bases remaining between them. Written as DNA, the CDR3 is TGTGCCTGGAATTACGGTAGCAATCAGCCCCAGCATTTT. Its protein is CAWNYGSNQPQHF. Full variable domain (rest looked up from reference TRBV30 and TRBJ1-5): SQTIHQWPATLVQPVGSPLSLECTVEGTSNPNLYWYRQAAGRGLQLLFYSVGIGQISSEVPQNLSASRPQDRQFILSSKKLLLSDSGFYLCAWNYGSNQPQHFGDGTRLSIL.

This chain joins TRBV4-1 and TRBJ2-3, with 9 bases that match TRBD2. Trimming removed 3 bases from V and 0 bases from J; junction bases left unmatched: 10. Germline CDR1 MGHRA, CDR2 YSYEKL. CDR3 length: 18 residues. The CDR3 coding sequence is TGCGCCAGCAGCCAGGGGGGGGCTAGCGGGACTAGCACAGATACGCAGTATTTT. Encoded protein: CASSQGGASGTSTDTQYF.

This sequence joins TRBV18 and TRBJ1-5; D might be TRBD1 (6 bases). Looked up from germline, CDR1 is KGHSH and CDR2 is LQKENI. Between the trimmed V and J ends, which lost 3 bases and 7 bases, there was a span of 16 bases. The CDR3 is 15 amino acids. The CDR3: CASSPRRDMGQPQHF. CDR3 DNA sequence: TGTGCCAGCTCACCTCGAAGGGACATGGGGCAGCCCCAGCATTTT.

This clone was found a few times. The chain is built from TRBV13 and TRBJ2-2, with 7 bases lining up with TRBD2. V trimming: 5 bases; J trimming: 3 bases; junction bases outside the gene matches: 12. Per germline, CDR1 PRHDT and CDR2 FYEKMQ (reference sequence). There are 17 residues in the CDR3. CDR3 nucleotide sequence: TGTGCCAGCAGCCTCCCCTGGACTAGAAGGGACACCGGGGAGCTGTTTTTT. Translated, it gives CASSLPWTRRDTGELFF.

V is TRBV5-1 and J is TRBJ1-3, with D maybe TRBD1 (6 bases). This CDR3 has 14 residues. Trimming stripped 7 bases from V and 0 bases from J, with 11 bases between. Germline-derived CDR1 and CDR2 are SGHRS and YFSETQ. In DNA form, the CDR3 reads TGCGCCAGCGGCCAGGGGAGCTCTGGAAACACCATATATTTT. Translation: CASGQGSSGNTIYF. The full variable domain, in which reference TRBV5-1 and TRBJ1-3 provide the parts outside the CDR3, is KAGVTQTPRYLIKTRGQQVTLSCSPISGHRSVSWYQQTPGQGLQFLFEYFSETQRNKGNFPGRFSGRQFSNSRSEMNVSTLELGDSALYLCASGQGSSGNTIYFGEGSWLTVV.

This chain joins TRBV5-4 and TRBJ1-1, with 9 bases that match TRBD1. CDR1 SGHNT and CDR2 YYREEE come from the germline V gene (reference sequence). V shed 6 bases and J 4 bases; nucleotides not matched to a gene: 10. CDR3 length: 15 amino acids. In nucleotides, the CDR3 is TGTGCCAGCAACCTGGACAGGGGCGCGGGCACTGAAGCTTTCTTT. Residues: CASNLDRGAGTEAFF.

The chain employs TRBV2 and TRBJ2-3, with 9 bases lining up with TRBD2. V was clipped by 4 bases and J by 7 bases; unmatched bases: 6. Germline V lookup: CDR1 SNHLY, CDR2 FYNNEI. This CDR3 has 14 amino acids. The CDR3 DNA follows: TGTGCCAGCAGTGGGCGGGAGGGCCCGTATACGCAGTATTTT. This encodes CASSGREGPYTQYF. Together with reference TRBV2 and TRBJ2-3, the CDR3 gives the full variable domain: EPEVTQTPSHQVTQMGQEVILRCVPISNHLYFYWYRQILGQKVEFLVSFYNNEISEKSEIFDDQFSVERPDGSNFTLKIRSTKLEDSAMYFCASSGREGPYTQYFGPGTRLTVL.

In regard to this clone: In the same sample, other DNA sequences code for this CDR3. This rearrangement joins TRBV5-1 to TRBJ2-3; 9 bases map to TRBD2. CDR3 length equals 16 residues. CDR1 and CDR2 (germline): SGHRS, YFSETQ. V shed 0 bases, J shed 0 bases, and the junction held 2 bases outside the gene matches. The CDR3 sequence: CASSLGAGGSTDTQYF. DNA of the CDR3: TGCGCCAGCAGCTTGGGAGCGGGAGGTAGCACAGATACGCAGTATTTT.

The rearrangement uses TRBV7-8 and TRBJ2-1, with no clear D. Trimming removed 3 bases at V and 8 bases at J, with 17 bases between. The CDR3 runs 15 residues. Germline values: CDR1 SGHVS, CDR2 FQNEAQ. CDR3 DNA: TGTGCCAGCAGCTTTCACCAGCGCCCCGGCGATGAGCAGTTCTTC. It encodes CASSFHQRPGDEQFF.

V is TRBV5-1 and J is TRBJ1-1, with 8 bases fitting TRBD1. The CDR3 has 15 amino acids. Unmatched junction bases numbered 9, after V lost 4 bases and J lost 4 bases. Germline lookup yields CDR1 SGHRS and CDR2 YFSETQ. CDR3 sequence reads: CASSQRTGFSTEAFF. The CDR3 DNA reads as TGCGCCAGCAGCCAGAGGACAGGGTTCAGCACTGAAGCTTTCTTT.

The chain has TRBV7-9 and TRBJ2-1; 10 bases line up with TRBD2. The length of the CDR3 is 16 residues. Unmatched junction bases numbered 7, after V lost 0 bases and J lost 8 bases. CDR1 SEHNR and CDR2 FQNEAQ come from the germline V gene (reference sequence). The CDR3: CASSLASGRFKDEQFF. CDR3 sequence (DNA): TGTGCCAGCAGCTTAGCTAGCGGGAGGTTCAAGGATGAGCAGTTCTTC. Full variable domain (remainder filled in from reference TRBV7-9 and TRBJ2-1): DTGVSQNPRHKITKRGQNVTFRCDPISEHNRLYWYRQTLGQGPEFLTYFQNEAQLEKSRLLSDRFSAERPKGSFSTLEIQRTEQGDSAMYLCASSLASGRFKDEQFFGPGTRLTVL.

The J gene is TRBJ2-4, the V gene TRBV5-1; TRBD1 might be the D (5 bases). This CDR3 region has 14 residues. Germline V CDR1 and CDR2: SGHRS, YFSETQ. V lost 1 base to trimming and J lost 8 bases, with 13 bases between them. CDR3 protein: CASSLPGLSDIQYF. The CDR3 nucleotides are TGCGCCAGCAGCTTGCCAGGGTTATCGGACATTCAGTACTTC.

As DNA, the CDR3 is TGCAGCGTTGAAGGTGCGGAGGGATCCTACGAGCAGTACTTC. Translated: CSVEGAEGSYEQYF. V and J are TRBV29-1 and TRBJ2-7, with a possible D match to TRBD2 (6 bases). Germline CDR1 and CDR2: SQVTM and ANQGSEA. Trimming cost V 1 base and J 1 base, with 11 bases left between them. The CDR3 contains 14 residues.

This chain joins TRBV12-3 or TRBV12-4 and TRBJ2-3, with D tentatively TRBD2 (7 bases). Trimming stripped 5 bases from V and 3 bases from J, with 9 bases between. The CDR3 consists of 13 residues. This chain's CDR3 is CASSKGGTDTQYF. The CDR3, as DNA: TGTGCCAGCAGTAAGGGGGGGACAGATACGCAGTATTTT.

This clone was picked up many times. The chain couples TRBV24-1 to TRBJ2-2; D may be TRBD2 (6 bases). This CDR3 has 16 residues. Germline V gives CDR1 KGHDR, CDR2 SFDVKD. V was trimmed by 0 bases and J by 4 bases, leaving 11 bases between them. The CDR3 loop reads CATSDLIFGGTGELFF. DNA for the CDR3: TGTGCCACCAGTGATTTGATCTTCGGGGGCACCGGGGAGCTGTTTTTT.

The chain links TRBV12-5 to TRBJ1-3; D is uncertain. Germline assignment: CDR1 LGHNT and CDR2 FRNRAP. Trimming left V 0 bases short and J 0 bases short, with 9 bases between. This CDR3 is built from 16 residues. DNA of the CDR3: TGTGCTAGTGGTTTGGTACTATTGGACTCTGGAAACACCATATATTTT. Amino acid sequence: CASGLVLLDSGNTIYF.

The chain recombines TRBV5-6 with TRBJ1-2; 10 bases line up with TRBD1. This CDR3 is built from 15 residues. The ends lost 5 bases at V and 4 bases at J; junction bases unmatched: 8. Germline V CDR1 and CDR2: SGHDT, YYEEEE. This CDR3 reads CASSPDRGSVYGYTF. CDR3 in DNA: TGTGCCAGCAGTCCGGACAGGGGGTCGGTCTATGGCTACACCTTC.

This rearrangement joins TRBV29-1 to TRBJ2-1, with D uncertain. The CDR3 consists of 11 residues. Trimming pared 3 bases from V and 8 bases from J, leaving 8 bases between. The V gene's germline CDR1 is SQVTM and CDR2 ANQGSEA. CDR3 nucleotide sequence: TGCAGCGTTGATACCGGAGATGAGCAGTTCTTC. Translation: CSVDTGDEQFF.